The text below deals with one T cell receptor (beta chain). This entry comes from a study of graft-versus-host responses after intestinal transplantation. Turning to the study itself: Multivisceral, liver-intestinal, or isolated intestinal grafts were transplanted into recipients.

The CDR3 is made up of 16 amino acids. The repertoire was sequenced with immunoSEQ multiplex PCR; TCRdb's copy has only in-frame clones and lacks some. The repertoire holds about 29,000 clones, roughly 87% seen once, with approximately 10% in the top ten. The chain joins TRBV21-1 to TRBJ2-7; TRBD1 is the table's D call, not checked against the DNA. TRBV21-1 is reported as a pseudogene. This clonotype originated in a human patient who received an intestinal transplant, so some T cells may come from the graft donor. Specimen: PBMCs, collected roughly 68 weeks after intestinal transplantation. CDR3 bases: TGTGCCAGCAGCCCACGGGGACAGGGGTTTACCTACGAGCAGTACTTC. The encoded protein is CASSPRGQGFTYEQYF.